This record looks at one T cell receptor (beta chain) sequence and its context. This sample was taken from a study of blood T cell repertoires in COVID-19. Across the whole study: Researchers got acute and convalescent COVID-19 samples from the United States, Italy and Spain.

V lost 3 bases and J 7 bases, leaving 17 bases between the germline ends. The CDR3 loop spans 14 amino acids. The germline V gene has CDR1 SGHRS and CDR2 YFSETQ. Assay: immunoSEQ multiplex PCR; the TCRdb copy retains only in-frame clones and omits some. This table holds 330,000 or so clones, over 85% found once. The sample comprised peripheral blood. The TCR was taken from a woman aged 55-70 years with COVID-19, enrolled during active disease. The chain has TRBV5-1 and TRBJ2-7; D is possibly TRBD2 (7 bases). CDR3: CASSSAAGAGEQYF. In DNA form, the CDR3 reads TGCGCCAGCAGCTCGGCGGCGGGGGCAGGGGAGCAGTACTTC. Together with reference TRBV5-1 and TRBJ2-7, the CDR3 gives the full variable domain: KAGVTQTPRYLIKTRGQQVTLSCSPISGHRSVSWYQQTPGQGLQFLFEYFSETQRNKGNFPGRFSGRQFSNSRSEMNVSTLELGDSALYLCASSSAAGAGEQYFGPGTRLTVT.